This entry is about one TCR beta chain. Antigen unknown. Clones were sequenced by immunoSEQ multiplex PCR, and TCRdb holds only the in-frame ones, with some missing. The repertoire holds around 70,000 clones, with around 86% as singletons. These data come from a study of radiotherapy plus CTLA-4 blockade in lung cancer. CDR1 SGHRS and CDR2 YFSETQ come from the germline V gene. There are 14 residues in the CDR3. The trim removed 2 bases at V and 1 base at J, leaving 0 bases unmatched. Study-wide points: Clones derived from tumor TCRs expanded in blood after radiotherapy plus ipilimumab.

The chain has TRBV5-1 and TRBJ2-5; TRBD1 agrees at 9 bases. Here the sequenced sample was peripheral blood, taken from a patient treated with radiotherapy plus ipilimumab. This clonotype originated in a human donor with non-small cell lung cancer who had a partial response to radiotherapy plus ipilimumab. CDR3 sequence: CASSLQGAQETQYF. CDR3 coding DNA: TGCGCCAGCAGCTTACAGGGGGCCCAAGAGACCCAGTACTTC.